This record looks at one TCR beta chain sequence and its context. The antigen remains unidentified. Germline-derived CDR1 and CDR2 are MGHDK and SYGVNS. V lost 4 bases to trimming and J lost 0 bases, with 8 bases between them. This CDR3 contains 14 residues. An amount of RNA that ranged from 0.5 to 1 ug was reverse transcribed with random hexamers. One entry per CDR3 protein, called by TCRdb with MiXCR from the immunoSEQ multiplex PCR reads. The sample yields about 53,000 distinct CDR3 sequences, roughly 94% seen once. The data are from a study of CD8 T cells in Susac syndrome. Study-wide background: Each patient with Susac syndrome, at the time of blood draw, was therapy-naive, on corticosteroids, or on intravenous immunoglobulin alone. The study, taken as a whole, reports: The number of Susac-specific public clones found was roughly 15 in total CD8+ repertoires and a few in CD8+ TEMRA repertoires. Clonal expansion of CD8+ cells in Susac peaked in TEMRA cells (and in active patients).

The sequenced target, TCR beta, came from blood CD8+ and CD4+ T cells. This rearrangement joins TRBV25-1 to TRBJ2-3; no clear D. Sequencing input: CD8+ T cells from PBMCs. This TCR was sampled from a human donor with Susac syndrome. The CDR3 loop is CASSGYLSTDTQYF. DNA for the CDR3: TGTGCCAGCAGTGGCTACCTAAGCACAGATACGCAGTATTTT.